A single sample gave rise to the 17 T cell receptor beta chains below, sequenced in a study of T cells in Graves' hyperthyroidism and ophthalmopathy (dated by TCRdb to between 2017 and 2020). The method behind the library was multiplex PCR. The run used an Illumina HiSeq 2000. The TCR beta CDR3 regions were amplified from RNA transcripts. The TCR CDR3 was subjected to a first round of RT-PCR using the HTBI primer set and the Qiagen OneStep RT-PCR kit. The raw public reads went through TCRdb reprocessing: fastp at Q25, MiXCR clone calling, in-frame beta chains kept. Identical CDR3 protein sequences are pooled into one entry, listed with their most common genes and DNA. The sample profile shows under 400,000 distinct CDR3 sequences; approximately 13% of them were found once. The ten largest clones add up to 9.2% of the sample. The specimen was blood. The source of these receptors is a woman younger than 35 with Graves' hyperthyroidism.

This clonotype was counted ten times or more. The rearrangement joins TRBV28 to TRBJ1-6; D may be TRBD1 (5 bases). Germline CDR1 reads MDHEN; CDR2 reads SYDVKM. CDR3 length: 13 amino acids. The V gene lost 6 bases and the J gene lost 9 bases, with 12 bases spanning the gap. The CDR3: CASSETGGSPLHF. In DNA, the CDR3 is TGTGCCAGCAGCGAGACCGGGGGTTCACCCCTCCACTTT.

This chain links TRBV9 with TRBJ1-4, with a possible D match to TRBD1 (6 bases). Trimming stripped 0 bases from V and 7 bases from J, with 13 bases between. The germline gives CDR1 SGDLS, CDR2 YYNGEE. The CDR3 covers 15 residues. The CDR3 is CASSVVGGPGEKLFF. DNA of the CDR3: TGTGCCAGCAGCGTAGTGGGGGGCCCGGGTGAAAAACTGTTTTTT.

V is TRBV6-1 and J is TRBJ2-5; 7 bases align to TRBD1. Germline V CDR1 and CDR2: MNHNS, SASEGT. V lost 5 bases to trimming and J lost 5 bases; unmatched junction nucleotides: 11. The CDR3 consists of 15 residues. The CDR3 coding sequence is TGTGCCAGCAGTTTCACCGGGACAGCAGGCGAGACCCAGTACTTC. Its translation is CASSFTGTAGETQYF.

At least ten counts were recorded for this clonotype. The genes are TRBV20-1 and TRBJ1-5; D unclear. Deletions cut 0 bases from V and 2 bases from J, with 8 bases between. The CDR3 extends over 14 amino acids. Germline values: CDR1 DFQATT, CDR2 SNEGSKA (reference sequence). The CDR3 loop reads CSARDLSRNQPQHF. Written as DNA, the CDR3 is TGCAGTGCTAGAGATCTAAGCCGCAATCAGCCCCAGCATTTT.

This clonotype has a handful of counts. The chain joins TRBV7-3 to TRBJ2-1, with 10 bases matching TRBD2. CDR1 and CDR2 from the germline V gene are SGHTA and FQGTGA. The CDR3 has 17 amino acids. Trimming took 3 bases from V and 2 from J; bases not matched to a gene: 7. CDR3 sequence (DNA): TGTGCCAGCAGCTTCTCCAGCGGGAGGGGCCCCTACAATGAGCAGTTCTTC. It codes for CASSFSSGRGPYNEQFF.

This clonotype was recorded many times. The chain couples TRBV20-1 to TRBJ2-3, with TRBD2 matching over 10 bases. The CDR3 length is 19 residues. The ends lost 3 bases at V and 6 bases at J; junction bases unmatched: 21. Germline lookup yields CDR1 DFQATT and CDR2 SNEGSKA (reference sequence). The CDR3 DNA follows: TGCAGTGCTAGTAACCAAGCGGGAGGGCCTACCGGTGCGCCCGATACGCAGTATTTT. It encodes CSASNQAGGPTGAPDTQYF.

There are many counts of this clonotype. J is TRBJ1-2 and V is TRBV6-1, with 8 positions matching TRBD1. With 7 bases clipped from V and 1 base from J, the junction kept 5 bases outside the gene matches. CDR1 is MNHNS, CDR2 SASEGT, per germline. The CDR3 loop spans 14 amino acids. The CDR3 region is CASTSQGGNYGYTF. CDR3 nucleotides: TGTGCCAGCACTTCACAGGGGGGTAACTATGGCTACACCTTC.

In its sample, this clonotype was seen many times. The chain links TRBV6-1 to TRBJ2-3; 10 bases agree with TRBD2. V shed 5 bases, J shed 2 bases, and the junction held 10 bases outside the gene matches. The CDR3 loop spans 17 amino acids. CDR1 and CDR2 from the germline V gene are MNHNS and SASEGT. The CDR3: CASSPARTSGYTDTQYF. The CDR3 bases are TGTGCCAGCAGTCCGGCGAGGACTAGCGGATACACAGATACGCAGTATTTT.

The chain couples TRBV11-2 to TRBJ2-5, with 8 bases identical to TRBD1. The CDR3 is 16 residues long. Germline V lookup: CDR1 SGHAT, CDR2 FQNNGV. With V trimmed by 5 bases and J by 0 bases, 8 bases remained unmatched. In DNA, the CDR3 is TGTGCCAGCAGCGCCCAGGGGGCGATAAACCAAGAGACCCAGTACTTC. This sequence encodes CASSAQGAINQETQYF.

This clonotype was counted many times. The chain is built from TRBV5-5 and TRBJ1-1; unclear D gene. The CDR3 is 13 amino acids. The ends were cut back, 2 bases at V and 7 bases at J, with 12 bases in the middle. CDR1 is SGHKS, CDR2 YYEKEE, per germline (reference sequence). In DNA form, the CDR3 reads TGTGCCAGCAGCTTCCCGTCCGCCTTTGAAGCTTTCTTT. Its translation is CASSFPSAFEAFF.

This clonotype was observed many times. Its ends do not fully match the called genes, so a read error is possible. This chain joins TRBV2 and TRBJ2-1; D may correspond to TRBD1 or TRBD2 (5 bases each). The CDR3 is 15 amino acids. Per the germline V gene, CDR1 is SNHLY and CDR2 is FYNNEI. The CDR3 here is CASIGTPRDVNEQLF. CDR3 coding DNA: TGTGCCAGCATAGGAACTCCGAGGGACGTCAATGAGCAGCTCTTC.

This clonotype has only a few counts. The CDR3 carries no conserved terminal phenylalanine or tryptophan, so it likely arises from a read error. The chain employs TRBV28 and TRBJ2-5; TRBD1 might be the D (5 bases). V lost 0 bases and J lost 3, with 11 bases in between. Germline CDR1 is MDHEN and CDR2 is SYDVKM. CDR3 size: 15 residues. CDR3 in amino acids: CASSLWGRAEETQYS. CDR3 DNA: TGTGCCAGCAGTTTATGGGGCAGGGCGGAAGAGACCCAGTACTCC.

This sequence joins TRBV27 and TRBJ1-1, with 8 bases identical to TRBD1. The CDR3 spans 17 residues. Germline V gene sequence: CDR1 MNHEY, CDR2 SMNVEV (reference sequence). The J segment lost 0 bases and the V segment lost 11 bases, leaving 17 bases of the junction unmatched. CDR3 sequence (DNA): TGTGCCGGCCAACGGGCAGGGGGCTCTGGGGTGAACACTGAAGCTTTCTTT. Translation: CAGQRAGGSGVNTEAFF.

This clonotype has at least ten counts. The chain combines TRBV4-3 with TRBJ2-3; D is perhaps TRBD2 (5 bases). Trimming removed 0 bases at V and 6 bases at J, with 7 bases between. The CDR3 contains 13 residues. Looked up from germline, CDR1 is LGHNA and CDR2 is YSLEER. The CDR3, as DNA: TGCGCCAGCAGCCAAGACCGGAGGGATACGCAGTATTTT. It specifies CASSQDRRDTQYF.

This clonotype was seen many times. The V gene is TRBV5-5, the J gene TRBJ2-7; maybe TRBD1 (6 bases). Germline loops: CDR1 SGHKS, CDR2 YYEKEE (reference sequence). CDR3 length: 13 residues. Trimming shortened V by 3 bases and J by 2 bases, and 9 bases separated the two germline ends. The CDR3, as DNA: TGTGCCAGCAGCTGGACAGTGGCCTACGAGCAGTACTTC. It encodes CASSWTVAYEQYF.

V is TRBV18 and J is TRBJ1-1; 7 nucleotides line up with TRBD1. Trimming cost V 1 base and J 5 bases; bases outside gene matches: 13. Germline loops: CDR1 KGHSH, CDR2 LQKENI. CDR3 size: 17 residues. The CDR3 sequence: CASSPRVTGSPGTEAFF. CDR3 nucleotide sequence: TGTGCCAGCTCACCACGAGTGACAGGGTCCCCAGGTACTGAAGCTTTCTTT.

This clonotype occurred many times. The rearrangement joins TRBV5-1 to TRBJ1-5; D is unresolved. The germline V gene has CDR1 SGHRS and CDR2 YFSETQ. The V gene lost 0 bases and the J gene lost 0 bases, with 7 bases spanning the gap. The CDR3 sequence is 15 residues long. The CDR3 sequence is CASSLAPDSNQPQHF. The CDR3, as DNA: TGCGCCAGCAGCTTGGCCCCAGATAGCAATCAGCCCCAGCATTTT. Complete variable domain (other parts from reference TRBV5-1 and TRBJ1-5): KAGVTQTPRYLIKTRGQQVTLSCSPISGHRSVSWYQQTPGQGLQFLFEYFSETQRNKGNFPGRFSGRQFSNSRSEMNVSTLELGDSALYLCASSLAPDSNQPQHFGDGTRLSIL.